This section outlines one T cell receptor beta chain sequence together with its context. This sample stems from a study of T cells in Graves' hyperthyroidism and ophthalmopathy. Amplified TCR beta CDR3 regions came from RNA transcripts. In the first-round RT-PCR of the TCR CDR3, the HTBI primer set was used. TCRdb fed the multiplex PCR reads into MiXCR, producing one record per CDR3 protein. The sample contains approximately 210,000 distinct CDR3 sequences, 15% to 20% of which appear only once. The V segment lost 7 bases and the J segment 2 bases; nucleotides outside the gene matches: 4. Germline V gene lookup returns CDR1 KGHDR and CDR2 SFDVKD. The length of the CDR3 is 14 residues.

This receptor was obtained from a man in his fifties or sixties with Graves' hyperthyroidism. Material: blood. This chain joins TRBV24-1 and TRBJ2-3, with TRBD1 matching 8 bases. The CDR3 DNA reads as TGTGCCACCAGACAGGGGGGCGTCACAGATACGCAGTATTTT. Protein product: CATRQGGVTDTQYF.